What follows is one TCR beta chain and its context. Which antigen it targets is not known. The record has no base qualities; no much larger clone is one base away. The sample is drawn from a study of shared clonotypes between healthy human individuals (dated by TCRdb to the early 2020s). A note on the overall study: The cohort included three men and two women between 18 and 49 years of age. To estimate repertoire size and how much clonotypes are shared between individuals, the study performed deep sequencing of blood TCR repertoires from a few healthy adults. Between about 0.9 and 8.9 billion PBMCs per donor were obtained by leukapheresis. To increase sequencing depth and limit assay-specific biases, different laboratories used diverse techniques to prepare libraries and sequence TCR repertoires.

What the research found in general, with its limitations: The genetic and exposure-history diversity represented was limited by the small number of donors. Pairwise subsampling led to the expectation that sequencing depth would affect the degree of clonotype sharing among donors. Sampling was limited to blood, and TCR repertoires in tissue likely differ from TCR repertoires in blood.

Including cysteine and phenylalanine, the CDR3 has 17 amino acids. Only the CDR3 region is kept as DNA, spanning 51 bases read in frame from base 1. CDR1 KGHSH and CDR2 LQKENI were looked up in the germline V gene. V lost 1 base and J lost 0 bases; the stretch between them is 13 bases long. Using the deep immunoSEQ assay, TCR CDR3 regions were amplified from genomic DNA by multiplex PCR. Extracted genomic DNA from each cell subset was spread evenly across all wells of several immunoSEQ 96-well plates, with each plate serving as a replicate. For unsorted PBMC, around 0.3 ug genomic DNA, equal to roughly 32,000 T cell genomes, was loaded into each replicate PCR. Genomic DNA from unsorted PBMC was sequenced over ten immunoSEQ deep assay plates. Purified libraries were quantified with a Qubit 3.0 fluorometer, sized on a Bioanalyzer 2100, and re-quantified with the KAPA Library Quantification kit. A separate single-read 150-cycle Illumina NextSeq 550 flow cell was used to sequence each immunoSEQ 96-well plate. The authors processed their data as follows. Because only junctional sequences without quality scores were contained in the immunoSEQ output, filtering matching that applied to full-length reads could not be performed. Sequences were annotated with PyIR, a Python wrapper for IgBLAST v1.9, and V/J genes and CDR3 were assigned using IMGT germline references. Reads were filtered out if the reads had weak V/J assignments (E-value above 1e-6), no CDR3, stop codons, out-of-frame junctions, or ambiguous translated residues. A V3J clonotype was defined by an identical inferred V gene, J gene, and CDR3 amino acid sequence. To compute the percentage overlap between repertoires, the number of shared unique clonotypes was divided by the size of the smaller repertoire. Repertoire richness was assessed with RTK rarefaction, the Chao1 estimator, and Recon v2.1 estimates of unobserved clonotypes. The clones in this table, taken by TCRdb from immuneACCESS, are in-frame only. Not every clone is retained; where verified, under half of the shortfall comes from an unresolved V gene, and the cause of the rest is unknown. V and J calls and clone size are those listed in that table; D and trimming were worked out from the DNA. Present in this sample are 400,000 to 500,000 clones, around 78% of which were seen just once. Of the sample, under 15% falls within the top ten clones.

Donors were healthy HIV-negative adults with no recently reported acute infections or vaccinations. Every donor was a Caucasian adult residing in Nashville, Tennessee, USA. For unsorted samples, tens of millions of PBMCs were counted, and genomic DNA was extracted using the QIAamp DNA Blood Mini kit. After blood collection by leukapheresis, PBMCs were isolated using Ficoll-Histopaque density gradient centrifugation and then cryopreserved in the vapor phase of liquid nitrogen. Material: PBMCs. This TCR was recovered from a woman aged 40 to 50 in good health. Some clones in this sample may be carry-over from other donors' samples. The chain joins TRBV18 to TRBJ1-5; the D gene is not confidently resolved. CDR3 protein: CASSPQPPGNSNQPQHF. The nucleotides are TGTGCCAGCTCACCACAACCCCCGGGGAATAGCAATCAGCCCCAGCATTTT.